This T cell receptor beta chain was obtained from a study of identical twins. Study-wide points: Cord blood beta clonotypes that were abundant carried fewer insertions, and memory repertoires showed no such trend.

A word on this clonotype: The antigen is unknown.

Germline lookup yields CDR1 KGHDR and CDR2 SFDVKD. The CDR3 covers 12 residues. After removal of 6 bases from V and 9 bases from J, the junction contained 3 bases not matched to a gene. All donors were healthy, and all were Caucasian. It was template switching that added a universal primer site, and there were unique molecular identifiers on the cDNA. TCRdb redid the calling of the 5' RACE reads with MiXCR, one entry per CDR3 protein. Among more than 400,000 distinct CDR3 sequences, roughly 15% were seen once, and the ten largest hold 0.44%. These same records also appear under a second study, on yellow fever vaccine responses in identical twins.

The sample consisted of CD4+ T cells sorted from blood. The sequence was collected from a woman in her late teens or twenties in good health. The chain carries TRBV24-1 and TRBJ2-1; TRBD1 agrees at 8 bases. CDR3: CATSWTGTEQFF. For the CDR3, the DNA is TGTGCCACCAGTTGGACAGGGACTGAGCAGTTCTTC.